This is a list of T cell receptor beta chains from one sample in a study of cytotoxic CD8 clonotypes in ibrutinib-treated CLL. Profiling relied on immunoSEQ multiplex PCR, and the TCRdb table lists in-frame clones only, not all of them. Of hundreds of thousands of clones in the sample, about four fifths are singletons; the top ten hold approximately 10%. This sample comprised PBMCs, obtained after 12 months of ibrutinib treatment. The receptors come from a human donor with chronic lymphocytic leukemia. The CDR3 runs from the conserved cysteine through the conserved F or W. A D gene is named only where the DNA matches it firmly. Rows may omit the clone size; those that give it use once, few, many or a size class.

size,V,D,J,DNA,CDR3
-,TRBV5-1,TRBD2,TRBJ2-5,TGCGCCAGCAGCGGCGGGACTAGCGTCCAAGAGACCCAGTACTTC,CASSGGTSVQETQYF
-,TRBV5-5,-,TRBJ2-7,TGTGCCAGCAGCTTCGCCGCCGGCGCTCTACTCTACGAGCAGTACTTC,CASSFAAGALLYEQYF
-,TRBV7-6,TRBD1,TRBJ2-7,TGTGCCAGCAGCGCCCGGGACAGAACCTACGAGCAGTACTTC,CASSARDRTYEQYF
-,TRBV7-8,TRBD2,TRBJ2-5,TGTGCCAGCAGCTTGGGACTAGCGGGATTTTCTTTTGAGTCGGACCAAGAGACCCAGTACTTC,CASSLGLAGFSFESDQETQYF
-,TRBV2,-,TRBJ2-7,TGTGCCAGCAGTTGCAGGTTGAGGTTAGTAGGGTGCGAGCAGTACTTC,CASSCRLRLVGCEQYF
-,TRBV2,-,TRBJ2-7,TGTGCCAGCAGTGAAGCGCCGACAATGGACTACGAGCAGTACTTC,CASSEAPTMDYEQYF
-,TRBV5-1,-,TRBJ1-1,TGCGCCAGCAACCTTGGAGGGATGAACACTGAAGCTTTCTTT,CASNLGGMNTEAFF
-,TRBV4-2,TRBD1,TRBJ2-2,TGTGCCAGCAGCCAACCGTACTCTTCGGACAGGGACACCGGGGAGCTGTTTTTT,CASSQPYSSDRDTGELFF
-,TRBV6-7,-,TRBJ2-5,TGTGCCAGCGGCGGGATAGAGTCCCGCCGAAATCAGTACTTC,CASGGIESRRNQYF
-,TRBV27,TRBD1,TRBJ2-7,TGTGCCAGCAGTTTATTAATGGGGGACAGGGGGTACGAGCAGTACTTC,CASSLLMGDRGYEQYF
-,TRBV6-1,-,TRBJ2-7,TGTGCCAGCAGTGATACCCCCCAACTCTACGAGCAGTACTTC,CASSDTPQLYEQYF
few,TRBV4-1,-,TRBJ1-5,TGCGCCAGCAGCCACGGCAGCAATCAGCCCCAGCATTTT,CASSHGSNQPQHF
-,TRBV25-1,TRBD2,TRBJ2-3,TGTGCCAGCAGTGACGACACCGGGACTAGCGGGAGGGCACACCCGCAGTATTTT,CASSDDTGTSGRAHPQYF
-,TRBV9,TRBD2,TRBJ2-4,TGTGCCAGCAGCCCTGCTAGCGGGGAGTGGGACATTCAGTACTTC,CASSPASGEWDIQYF
-,TRBV21-1,-,TRBJ1-3,TGTGCCAGCGACCCAGGGGGCCTCGGAAACACCATATATTTT,CASDPGGLGNTIYF
few,TRBV5-5,-,TRBJ2-3,TGTGCCAGCAGCCCAGGGCTGGGGGCGAACACAGATACGCAGTATTTT,CASSPGLGANTDTQYF
once,TRBV23-1,-,TRBJ1-2,TGCGCCAGCAGTCGAGAGGGGATGCGCTATGGCTACACCTTC,CASSREGMRYGYTF
-,TRBV27,-,TRBJ2-2,TGTGCCAGCAGTCTTATCGGGACTCTTAACACCGGGGAGCTGTTTTTT,CASSLIGTLNTGELFF
once,TRBV11-3,-,TRBJ2-2,TGTGCCAGCAGCTTAGTAGGACAACTCTTGCCTACCGCGAACACCGGGGAGCTGTTTTTT,CASSLVGQLLPTANTGELFF
few,TRBV4-1,-,TRBJ1-5,TGCGCCAGCAGCCACCCTTTCGGGGGGAAAGGGGGTCAGCCCCAGCATTTT,CASSHPFGGKGGQPQHF
-,TRBV10-3,-,TRBJ2-2,TGTGCCATCAAGAACACCGGGGAGCTGTTTTTT,CAIKNTGELFF
-,TRBV4-1,-,TRBJ2-2,TGCGCCAGCAGCCGGAGGGCTCCGCCGAACACCGGGGAGCTGTTTTTT,CASSRRAPPNTGELFF
-,TRBV2,-,TRBJ2-7,TGTGCCATCACAGGTGCCCCCATACAGTCGGGCGAGCAGTACTTC,CAITGAPIQSGEQYF
-,TRBV27,TRBD1,TRBJ1-1,TGTGCCAGCAGTCCGACAGGGGGCTCCGGCACTGAAGCTTTCTTT,CASSPTGGSGTEAFF
few,TRBV29-1,-,TRBJ1-1,TGCAGCGTTCAGTACACTGAAGCTTTCTTT,CSVQYTEAFF
-,TRBV5-4,-,TRBJ2-7,TGTGCCAGCAGCCCCCTCGGGGCCTACGAGCAGTACTTC,CASSPLGAYEQYF
-,TRBV30,-,TRBJ1-2,TGTGCCTGGAGTCCGCCGCGGCTTGGCTACACCTTC,CAWSPPRLGYTF
few,TRBV7-9,-,TRBJ1-2,TGTGCCAGCAGCGCGGGATCTACTTATGGCTACACCTTC,CASSAGSTYGYTF
-,TRBV27,-,TRBJ2-7,TGTGCCAGCGGGACGCTGCTTCAGGGGAAAAACTACGAGCAGTACTTC,CASGTLLQGKNYEQYF
-,TRBV7-9,TRBD1,TRBJ2-2,TGTGCCAGCAGCTTAAGAGGGGGCGGGAACACCGGGGAGCTGTTTTTT,CASSLRGGGNTGELFF
-,TRBV5-1,-,TRBJ1-3,TGCGCCAGCAGCTTGGGGCCCTCTGGAAACACCATATATTTT,CASSLGPSGNTIYF
-,TRBV6-1,-,TRBJ1-4,TGTGCCAGCAGGGGAAACAGCGAAAAACTGTTTTTT,CASRGNSEKLFF
once,TRBV5-5,-,TRBJ2-2,TGTGCCAGCAGCCCCAGTTTGGTAGGGAGGTACACCGGGGAGCTGTTTTTT,CASSPSLVGRYTGELFF
-,TRBV6-6,-,TRBJ1-5,TGTGCCAGCAATGGTTATAGCAATCAGCCCCAGCATTTT,CASNGYSNQPQHF
-,TRBV5-1,-,TRBJ2-5,TGCGCCAGCAGTAACCCTCAAGAGACCCAGTACTTC,CASSNPQETQYF
few,TRBV27,TRBD1,TRBJ1-5,TGTGCCAGCAGACGATCGACAGGGGGATTTAATCAGCCCCAGCATTTT,CASRRSTGGFNQPQHF
-,TRBV29-1,-,TRBJ1-1,TGCAGCGTTGTGCCTGGAACCGGCACTGAAGCTTTCTTT,CSVVPGTGTEAFF
once,TRBV27,-,TRBJ2-1,TGTGCCAGCAGTGTTGGCTCAAGCTCCTACAATGAGCAGTTCTTC,CASSVGSSSYNEQFF